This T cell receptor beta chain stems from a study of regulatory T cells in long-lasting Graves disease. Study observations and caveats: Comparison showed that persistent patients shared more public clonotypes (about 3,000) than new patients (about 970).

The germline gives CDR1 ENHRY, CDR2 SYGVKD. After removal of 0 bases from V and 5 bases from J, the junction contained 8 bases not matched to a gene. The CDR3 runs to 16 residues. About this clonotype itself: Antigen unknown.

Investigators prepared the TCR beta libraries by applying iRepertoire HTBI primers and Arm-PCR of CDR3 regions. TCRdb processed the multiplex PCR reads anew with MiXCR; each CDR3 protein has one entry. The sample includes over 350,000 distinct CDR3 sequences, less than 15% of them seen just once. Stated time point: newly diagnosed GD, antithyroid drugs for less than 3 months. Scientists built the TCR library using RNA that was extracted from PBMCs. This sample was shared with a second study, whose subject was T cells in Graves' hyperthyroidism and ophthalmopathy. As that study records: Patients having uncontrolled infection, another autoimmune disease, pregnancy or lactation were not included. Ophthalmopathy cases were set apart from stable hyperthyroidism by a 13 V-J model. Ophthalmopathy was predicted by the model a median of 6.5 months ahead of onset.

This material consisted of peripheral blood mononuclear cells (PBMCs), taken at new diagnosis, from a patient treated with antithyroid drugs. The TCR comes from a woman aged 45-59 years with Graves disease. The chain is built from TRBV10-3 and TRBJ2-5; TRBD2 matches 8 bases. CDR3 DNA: TGTGCCATCAGTGAGTCGATGGCGGGAGGCTTTGAGACCCAGTACTTC. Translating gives CAISESMAGGFETQYF.